The clone carrying this TCR beta chain has only one observation. Its matching antigen is unknown. Clones were read by immunoSEQ multiplex PCR, and TCRdb kept only the in-frame ones, dropping some. In the table there are about 71,000 clones, about 95% of which are singletons. This record comes from a study of cytomegalovirus exposure and HLA in healthy donors. Points from the study as a whole: The investigators catalogued 150 or so TCR beta chains as cytomegalovirus-associated. Among TCR sequences, most were rare, though some public TCRs appeared in many donors.

This CDR3 region has 15 residues. Germline loops: CDR1 SGHTS, CDR2 YDEGEE. V dropped 0 bases and J dropped 8; count of bases not matched to a gene: 5. The chain has TRBV5-8 and TRBJ2-1; 10 bases agree with TRBD2. The sample consisted of PBMCs. The receptor was derived from a woman younger than 30 in good health and CMV-seronegative. The CDR3 region has the DNA TGTGCCAGCAGCTTGGCAATAGCGGGAGGCCATGAGCAGTTCTTC. As protein: CASSLAIAGGHEQFF.